Listed below are T cell receptor beta chains from one sample, sequenced in a study of OX40 agonist ivuxolimab in advanced cancers. Sequencing was performed with immunoSEQ multiplex PCR; in TCRdb, only in-frame clones are kept and a portion is missing. The repertoire holds about 89,000 clones, roughly 88% seen once, with less than 0.75% in the top ten. This specimen consisted of CD4+ or CD8+ T cells sorted from blood, obtained in a trial of the OX40 agonist ivuxolimab. Source of these receptors: an adult with an advanced solid tumor such as melanoma, head and neck, liver or kidney cancer. The CDR3 runs from the conserved cysteine through the conserved F or W. A D gene is named only where the DNA matches it firmly. Some rows mark clone size as missing; the rest say once, few, many or name a class of expanded clone.

D: TRBD1
J: TRBJ2-7
V: TRBV2
size: few
DNA: TGTGCCAGCAGCCAGACCCCAGGGACAGGGGGACCATTC
CDR3: CASSQTPGTGGPF

D: .
J: TRBJ2-7
V: TRBV5-1
size: .
DNA: TGCGCCAGCAGCTTCGGAGAGGGCTACGAGCAGTACTTC
CDR3: CASSFGEGYEQYF

D: .
J: TRBJ2-5
V: TRBV7-2
size: .
DNA: TGTGCCAGCAGACCGGGGAGTAGCGGACCCCAAGAGACCCAGTACTTC
CDR3: CASRPGSSGPQETQYF

D: .
J: TRBJ2-7
V: TRBV11-2
size: .
DNA: TGTGCCAGCAGCACAGTAGGGGGGACCTACGAGCAGTACTTC
CDR3: CASSTVGGTYEQYF

D: .
J: TRBJ2-7
V: TRBV21-1
size: .
DNA: TGTGCCAGCAGCAAAGTTGGAGGTCCATCCTCCTACGAGCAGTACTTC
CDR3: CASSKVGGPSSYEQYF

D: .
J: TRBJ2-2
V: TRBV19
size: .
DNA: TGTGCCAGTAGTTCCTCCCGCGACACCGGGGAGCTGTTTTTT
CDR3: CASSSSRDTGELFF

D: .
J: TRBJ1-5
V: TRBV7-9
size: .
DNA: TGTGCCAGCAGCTTACAAGGGGTGAATCAGCCCCAGCATTTT
CDR3: CASSLQGVNQPQHF

D: TRBD2
J: TRBJ2-3
V: TRBV5-1
size: .
DNA: TGCGCCAGCAGAAAGCGGGAGTACGATACGCAGTATTTT
CDR3: CASRKREYDTQYF

D: .
J: TRBJ2-1
V: TRBV7-2
size: once
DNA: TGTGCCAGCACCCCCCAGTTGTACTGGCGGGGCTCCTACAATGAGCAGTTCTTC
CDR3: CASTPQLYWRGSYNEQFF

D: .
J: TRBJ2-1
V: TRBV4-3
size: .
DNA: TGCGCCAGCAGCCCCTATCCCCGGCAGGGTGGGAATGAGCAGTTCTTC
CDR3: CASSPYPRQGGNEQFF

D: .
J: TRBJ2-1
V: TRBV7-3
size: .
DNA: TGTGCCAGCAGCCCAGGGGGGAGCTCTTGGAGTGAGCAGTTCTTC
CDR3: CASSPGGSSWSEQFF

D: TRBD1
J: TRBJ2-2
V: TRBV19
size: .
DNA: TGTGCCAGTAGTATTAGGACAGGGGTTGGGACTGGGGAGCTGTTTTTT
CDR3: CASSIRTGVGTGELFF

D: TRBD1
J: TRBJ1-1
V: TRBV10-3
size: .
DNA: TGTGCCATCAGTGAGTCTCAGACAGGGTTTACGAACACTGAAGCTTTCTTT
CDR3: CAISESQTGFTNTEAFF

D: TRBD1
J: TRBJ1-1
V: TRBV18
size: .
DNA: TGTGCCAGCTCACTGCAGCCGGGACAGATGAACACTGAAGCTTTCTTT
CDR3: CASSLQPGQMNTEAFF